The clone carrying this T cell receptor beta chain was observed a few times. The sample belongs to a study of blood T cells in healthy people across ages. The V gene end was trimmed by 3 bases and the J gene end by 4 bases; junction bases not matched to a gene: 1. Germline lookup yields CDR1 SQVTM and CDR2 ANQGSEA. The CDR3 spans 13 residues. Through a sample-barcoded 5' primer and a J-beta primer mix, a second PCR was run for about 6 to 12 cycles. From the 5' RACE reads, TCRdb called clonotypes with MiXCR, one entry per CDR3 protein. This sample carries about 1.4 million distinct CDR3 sequences, roughly 60% of them seen once, and the ten largest clones take 6.5% to 8.5%.

This TCR was recovered from a man aged 18 to 29 in good health. Sequencing was performed on blood. This chain links TRBV29-1 with TRBJ2-1; 9 bases agree with TRBD2. The CDR3 DNA reads TGCAGCGTTGAGACTAGCGGTTACAATGAGCAGTTCTTC. Translation: CSVETSGYNEQFF.